Each of the 10 T cell receptor beta chains below was sequenced from the same sample in a study of blood T cell repertoires in COVID-19. Libraries were prepared by immunoSEQ multiplex PCR; TCRdb keeps only in-frame clonotypes and omits some of them. The sample includes some 91,000 clones, 76% of them seen just once. Material for sequencing was peripheral blood. The receptors were gathered from a man aged 70 or older with acute or convalescent COVID-19.

The V and J genes are TRBV5-4 and TRBJ2-7, with 8 bases lining up with TRBD1. This CDR3 comprises 12 residues. The germline gives CDR1 SGHNT, CDR2 YYREEE (reference sequence). V dropped 4 bases and J dropped 8; count of bases not matched to a gene: 5. Written as DNA, the CDR3 is TGTGCCAGCAGCCCTCAGGGGGCTAAGCAGTACTTC. It encodes CASSPQGAKQYF.

The chain carries TRBV7-9 and TRBJ1-2; 7 nucleotides agree with TRBD1. V lost 5 bases and J lost 5; bases outside the gene matches: 2. The CDR3 is made up of 12 amino acids. Germline V gene sequence: CDR1 SEHNR, CDR2 FQNEAQ (reference sequence). CDR3 DNA: TGTGCCAGCAGCGGGGGACAGTATGGCTACACCTTC. Amino acid sequence: CASSGGQYGYTF.

CDR3 amino acids: CAISESLSSYNSPLHF. In nucleotides, the CDR3 is TGTGCCATCAGTGAGTCTCTGAGCTCCTATAATTCACCCCTCCACTTT. The chain is built from TRBV10-3 and TRBJ1-6, with unresolved D. V lost 0 bases and J lost 0, with 6 bases in between. Germline values: CDR1 ENHRY, CDR2 SYGVKD. The CDR3 extends over 16 amino acids.

The rearrangement joins TRBV7-8 to TRBJ1-1; 7 bases map to TRBD1. J was trimmed by 4 bases and V by 0 bases; bases with no gene match: 8. CDR1 SGHVS and CDR2 FQNEAQ come from the germline V gene. CDR3 length: 16 amino acids. For the CDR3, the DNA is TGTGCCAGCAGCTTAGCGAGGACAGGTCGTGGCACTGAAGCTTTCTTT. This translates into CASSLARTGRGTEAFF.

The chain's CDR3 is CASISGQGFTEAFF. CDR3 bases: TGTGCCAGTATTAGCGGACAGGGGTTCACTGAAGCTTTCTTT. The chain combines TRBV19 with TRBJ1-1, with TRBD1 matching over 9 bases. The CDR3 has 14 residues. V lost 7 bases and J lost 4; bases outside the gene matches: 7. In germline, CDR1 is LNHDA, CDR2 SQIVND (reference sequence).

The chain is built from TRBV6-5 and TRBJ2-3; D may be TRBD2 (7 bases). Per germline, CDR1 MNHEY and CDR2 SVGAGI. The V and J ends lost 7 bases and 0 bases respectively, with 14 bases between them. The CDR3 has 15 residues. This chain's CDR3 is CASTEGGGSTDTQYF. For the CDR3, the DNA is TGTGCCAGCACAGAGGGGGGAGGGAGCACAGATACGCAGTATTTT.

CDR3 sequence: CASSSGTGIRQFF. For the CDR3, the DNA is TGTGCCAGCAGCTCCGGGACAGGGATCCGGCAGTTCTTC. This rearrangement joins TRBV11-3 to TRBJ2-1; 9 bases are shared with TRBD1. The J segment lost 12 bases and the V segment lost 4 bases, leaving 7 bases of the junction unmatched. The CDR3 sequence is 13 residues long. Germline V gives CDR1 SGHNT, CDR2 YENEEA.

This clone was picked up a small number of times. The rearrangement uses TRBV24-1 and TRBJ2-3, with 11 bases that match TRBD1. This CDR3 has 16 residues. Germline loops: CDR1 KGHDR, CDR2 SFDVKD. V lost 7 bases to trimming and J lost 4 bases; unmatched junction nucleotides: 9. The CDR3 sequence is CATSRGGTGGPDTQYF. In DNA form, the CDR3 reads TGTGCCACCAGCCGTGGAGGGACAGGGGGACCAGATACGCAGTATTTT.

This chain connects TRBV6-1 to TRBJ1-2; D unclear. The germline CDR1 and CDR2 sequences are MNHNS and SASEGT. The CDR3 runs 15 residues. V was cut by 0 bases and J by 4 bases, with 12 bases left in between. CDR3 loop: CASSEARGGLYGYTF. The CDR3 region has the DNA TGTGCCAGCAGTGAAGCCCGGGGAGGGCTCTATGGCTACACCTTC.

This chain joins TRBV5-8 and TRBJ1-1, with TRBD1 as a possible D gene (6 bases). The CDR3 extends over 14 amino acids. V lost 4 bases and J 0 bases, leaving 10 bases between the germline ends. Germline V CDR1 and CDR2: SGHTS, YDEGEE. Here the CDR3 DNA reads TGTGCCAGCAGCCGGACAGATTTGAACACTGAAGCTTTCTTT. Translating it yields CASSRTDLNTEAFF.